Below are 20 T cell receptor beta chains sequenced from a single sample in a study of cytomegalovirus exposure and HLA in healthy donors. The PCR made use of 60 Vbeta and 13 Jbeta primers. The table came from immunoSEQ multiplex PCR; TCRdb's copy has only in-frame clones and leaves some out. There are about 52,000 clones in the sample; about 73% occur only once, and about 3% lies in the top ten. Material: PBMCs. Source of these receptors: a man aged 18-30 years in good health and CMV-seronegative.

A few counts support this clone. This chain joins TRBV6-4 and TRBJ1-1, with 7 bases aligning to TRBD1. Germline values: CDR1 MRHNA, CDR2 SNTAGT. CDR3 length: 13 residues. V lost 2 bases to trimming and J lost 4 bases; unmatched junction nucleotides: 1. The CDR3 DNA reads as TGTGCCAGCAGTGACAGACAGGGCACTGAAGCTTTCTTT. This gives the protein CASSDRQGTEAFF.

V and J are TRBV30 and TRBJ1-5; the D is unclear. CDR1 and CDR2 from the germline V gene are GTSNPN and SVGIG (reference sequence). There are 9 residues in the CDR3. Between the trimmed V and J ends, which lost 5 bases and 9 bases, there was a span of 5 bases. The CDR3 sequence: CAWGPPQHF. The CDR3 nucleotides are TGTGCCTGGGGCCCGCCCCAGCATTTT.

Of note for this clone: Different DNA sequences within this sample yield the same CDR3. The CDR3 DNA follows: TGTGCCAGCAGCTTGGCGCTGGAGGCTTTCTTT. It yields the protein CASSLALEAFF. The chain joins TRBV5-6 to TRBJ1-1, with D uncertain. The CDR3 contains 11 residues. Germline V gives CDR1 SGHDT, CDR2 YYEEEE. V was shortened by 0 bases and J by 11 bases, with 8 bases between the two germline ends. The full variable domain, in which reference TRBV5-6 and TRBJ1-1 provide the parts outside the CDR3, is DAGVTQSPTHLIKTRGQQVTLRCSPKSGHDTVSWYQQALGQGPQFIFQYYEEEERQRGNFPDRFSGHQFPNYSSELNVNALLLGDSALYLCASSLALEAFFGQGTRLTVV.

This sequence joins TRBV10-2 and TRBJ2-1; 8 bases map to TRBD2. The CDR3 totals 14 residues. V lost 6 bases, J lost 7 bases, and 8 bases stayed unmatched. Germline V gene data show CDR1 as WSHSY and CDR2 as SAAADI. CDR3 region: CASSQSGSWNEQFF. CDR3 DNA sequence: TGCGCCAGCAGCCAAAGCGGGAGCTGGAATGAGCAGTTCTTC.

The gene calls are TRBV29-1 and TRBJ2-5; 7 positions match TRBD2. The CDR3 extends over 13 amino acids. Germline loops: CDR1 SQVTM, CDR2 ANQGSEA. The V gene end was trimmed by 7 bases and the J gene end by 5 bases; junction bases not matched to a gene: 10. The CDR3 DNA is TGCAGCGCCCGAAGTAGCGGGTGGGAGACCCAGTACTTC. As protein: CSARSSGWETQYF.

J is TRBJ2-1 and V is TRBV30; 11 bases are a match to TRBD2. The CDR3 is made up of 15 amino acids. CDR1 is GTSNPN, CDR2 SVGIG, per germline (reference sequence). V shed 3 bases and J 2 bases; nucleotides not matched to a gene: 3. Here the CDR3 DNA reads TGTGCCTGGAGCCCGGGACTAGCGGCCTACAATGAGCAGTTCTTC. Its translation is CAWSPGLAAYNEQFF.

This clone has a handful of counts. Written as DNA, the CDR3 is TGTGCCGCAGCAGAGGGTGGGGCCAACGTCCTGACTTTC. It encodes CAAAEGGANVLTF. The chain carries TRBV28 and TRBJ2-6; a possible D gene is TRBD2 (5 bases). Germline V gene data show CDR1 as MDHEN and CDR2 as SYDVKM. The CDR3 runs 13 residues. Between the trimmed V and J ends, which lost 11 bases and 3 bases, there was a span of 11 bases.

The chain links TRBV29-1 to TRBJ2-1; 16 nucleotides line up with TRBD2. The V and J ends lost 7 bases and 6 bases, in that order; junction bases with no gene match: 9. The CDR3 contains 16 residues. Germline values: CDR1 SQVTM, CDR2 ANQGSEA. CDR3 residues: CSAAGTSGRGGNEQFF. In nucleotides, the CDR3 is TGCAGCGCCGCTGGGACTAGCGGGAGGGGGGGCAATGAGCAGTTCTTC.

This clone was recorded a few times. The chain has TRBV27 and TRBJ2-1, with TRBD2 matching over 11 bases. There are 14 residues in the CDR3. Germline-derived CDR1 and CDR2 are MNHEY and SMNVEV (reference sequence). J gave up 6 bases and V 7 bases, and 5 bases lay outside the gene matches. The DNA for the CDR3 is TGTGCCAGCAAACTAGCGGGAGATTCCAATGAGCAGTTCTTC. Its translation: CASKLAGDSNEQFF.

This clone was counted between two and nine times. The V gene is TRBV28, the J gene TRBJ1-5; TRBD1 agrees at 9 bases. This CDR3 spans 15 amino acids. The V gene's germline CDR1 is MDHEN and CDR2 SYDVKM. The V gene end was trimmed by 6 bases and the J gene end by 6 bases; junction bases not matched to a gene: 9. The CDR3 coding sequence is TGTGCCAGCAGCCCACTCGGGACAGGGACTCAGCCCCAGCATTTT. Its translation: CASSPLGTGTQPQHF.

The chain links TRBV23-1 to TRBJ1-1; D is ambiguous. TRBV23-1 is annotated as an ORF whose role is uncertain. The ends were cut back, 6 bases at V and 1 base at J, with 3 bases in the middle. The CDR3 contains 11 residues. In DNA form, the CDR3 reads TGCGCCAGCAGGCGGAACACTGAAGCTTTCTTT. Its protein product is CASRRNTEAFF.

The chain has TRBV28 and TRBJ2-7; TRBD1 agrees at 8 bases. V shed 5 bases and J 5 bases; nucleotides not matched to a gene: 11. Germline lookup yields CDR1 MDHEN and CDR2 SYDVKM. The CDR3 consists of 15 residues. In DNA, the CDR3 is TGTGCCAGCAGTGAGAGGTACAGGGGGAAAGACGAGCAGTACTTC. It specifies CASSERYRGKDEQYF. Full variable domain (outside the CDR3, taken from reference TRBV28 and TRBJ2-7): DVKVTQSSRYLVKRTGEKVFLECVQDMDHENMFWYRQDPGLGLRLIYFSYDVKMKEKGDIPEGYSVSREKKERFSLILESASTNQTSMYLCASSERYRGKDEQYFGPGTRLTVT.

The V call is TRBV4-3, the J call TRBJ2-3; 9 bases are a match to TRBD2. V was clipped by 1 base and J by 9 bases; unmatched bases: 11. The CDR3 runs 16 residues. Per the germline V gene, CDR1 is LGHNA and CDR2 is YSLEER. CDR3 nucleotide sequence: TGCGCCAGCAGCCAAGGTTTGCTAGCGGGAATGGGCACGCAGTATTTT. Its translation: CASSQGLLAGMGTQYF.

This clone was recorded a few times. The V and J genes are TRBV7-8 and TRBJ1-1, with D possibly matching TRBD1 (6 bases). Germline CDR1 SGHVS, CDR2 FQNEAQ. This CDR3 spans 13 amino acids. The germline V and J ends were trimmed by 1 base and 6 bases, with 9 bases remaining between them. CDR3 nucleotides: TGTGCCAGCAGCTTAGTAGGGGGTTCTGAAGCTTTCTTT. Translating it yields CASSLVGGSEAFF. Using reference TRBV7-8 and TRBJ1-1 for the parts outside the CDR3, the full variable domain is GAGVSQSPRYKVAKRGQDVALRCDPISGHVSLFWYQQALGQGPEFLTYFQNEAQLDKSGLPSDRFFAERPEGSVSTLKIQRTQQEDSAVYLCASSLVGGSEAFFGQGTRLTVV.

This clone was seen once. The chain employs TRBV10-3 and TRBJ2-7; D possibly corresponds to TRBD1 (6 bases). CDR3 length equals 13 residues. Germline values: CDR1 ENHRY, CDR2 SYGVKD. V was pared by 3 bases and J by 2 bases, with 8 bases between. CDR3 protein: CAISDGGTYEQYF. As DNA, the CDR3 is TGTGCCATCAGTGATGGGGGCACCTACGAGCAGTACTTC.

The chain recombines TRBV5-4 with TRBJ2-1; D is unresolved. V was trimmed by 3 bases and J by 4 bases, leaving 8 bases between them. The germline V gene has CDR1 SGHNT and CDR2 YYREEE (reference sequence). CDR3 length: 13 residues. The DNA of the CDR3 is TGTGCCAGCAGCTCCGCAGATTACAATGAGCAGTTCTTC. This encodes CASSSADYNEQFF.

The chain has TRBV4-1 and TRBJ1-1; perhaps TRBD1 as D (5 bases). V lost 2 bases to trimming and J lost 1 base, with 17 bases between them. CDR1 MGHRA and CDR2 YSYEKL come from the germline V gene. This CDR3 is 17 amino acids long. The CDR3 protein is CASSQRMLARANTEAFF. Written as DNA, the CDR3 is TGCGCCAGCAGCCAACGAATGTTGGCCAGGGCGAACACTGAAGCTTTCTTT.

The V call is TRBV10-1, the J call TRBJ1-5; D is unclear. Germline V gives CDR1 WNHNN, CDR2 SYGVQD (reference sequence). This CDR3 comprises 14 residues. The V and J ends lost 0 bases and 4 bases respectively, with 7 bases between them. CDR3 residues: CASSESRGNQPQHF. For the CDR3, the DNA is TGCGCCAGCAGTGAGTCCCGGGGTAATCAGCCCCAGCATTTT.

V and J are TRBV6-5 and TRBJ1-1, with D maybe TRBD1 (5 bases). This CDR3 has 14 residues. Trimming left V 2 bases short and J 1 base short, with 8 bases between. Per germline, CDR1 MNHEY and CDR2 SVGAGI. The CDR3, as DNA: TGTGCCAGCAGTTACGACAGATCGAACACTGAAGCTTTCTTT. It is translated as CASSYDRSNTEAFF.

V usage is TRBV2 and J usage is TRBJ2-5, with D hard to call. The CDR3 has 12 amino acids. V dropped 3 bases and J dropped 9 bases, with 11 bases sitting between them. Per the germline V gene, CDR1 is SNHLY and CDR2 is FYNNEI. The CDR3 reads CASSEGSSAQYF. The CDR3 DNA is TGTGCCAGCAGTGAGGGCTCTTCGGCCCAGTACTTC.